There are a few counts of the clone carrying this T cell receptor (beta chain). Antigen unknown. The data stem from a study of T cells after yellow fever vaccination. Study-level findings and limits: Though weaker, the secondary response peaked faster, on day 5 versus 15. Boosting was followed by the reappearance of most primary-vaccination clones (approximately 95% CD4, 85% to 90% CD8).

TCRdb independently ran MiXCR on the 5' RACE reads; one entry per CDR3 protein. Here the sample spans roughly 170,000 distinct CDR3 sequences, about 6.2% being singletons. The germline V gene has CDR1 MNHNS and CDR2 SASEGT. This CDR3 comprises 17 residues. J was trimmed by 2 bases and V by 5 bases; bases with no gene match: 9. The sample was CD4+ T cells sorted from PBMCs, taken on the day of the first yellow fever vaccination. The clonotype was recovered from a man between 18 and 29 years old who received the YFV17D yellow fever vaccine. The chain uses TRBV6-1 and TRBJ2-6, with TRBD1 matching over 7 bases. CDR3 DNA: TGTGCCAGCAGTACAACAGGGGATGAGACTGGGGCCAACGTCCTGACTTTC. Residues: CASSTTGDETGANVLTF.